These T cell receptor beta chains were read from a single sample in a study of regulatory T cells in long-lasting Graves disease. From the multiplex PCR reads, TCRdb called clonotypes with MiXCR, one entry per CDR3 protein. Among 430,000 or so distinct CDR3 sequences listed, roughly 21% were seen once. Material: peripheral blood mononuclear cells (PBMCs), obtained when the disease was refractory, from a patient treated with antithyroid drugs. The receptors shown here come from a female donor with Graves disease. CDR3s leave out the opening cysteine and the closing phenylalanine or tryptophan. The order of the fields is J gene, V gene, D gene, CDR3 protein. A D gene is named only where the DNA matches it firmly.

J: TRBJ2-7; V: TRBV20-1; D: TRBD1; CDR3: SAQNRGYEQY
J: TRBJ2-7; V: TRBV6-4; D: .; CDR3: ASSYSRDSTYEQY
J: TRBJ2-7; V: TRBV11-2; D: .; CDR3: ASSLIGAGSSYEQY
J: TRBJ1-2; V: TRBV2; D: .; CDR3: ASSVGAGYGYT
J: TRBJ1-2; V: TRBV11-2; D: .; CDR3: ASRRIGDHGYT
J: TRBJ1-5; V: TRBV27; D: TRBD1; CDR3: ASSLTGTGGGNQPQH
J: TRBJ2-3; V: TRBV5-1; D: .; CDR3: ASSLSFRQTDTQY
J: TRBJ1-4; V: TRBV3-1; D: .; CDR3: ASSQPLLDEKLF
J: TRBJ1-5; V: TRBV12-3/TRBV12-4; D: .; CDR3: ASSESRPPMH
J: TRBJ2-1; V: TRBV7-8; D: .; CDR3: ASSQGHGSSYNEQF
J: TRBJ2-7; V: TRBV28; D: .; CDR3: ASSFPINQLTGISSYEQY
J: TRBJ2-5; V: TRBV7-9; D: TRBD2; CDR3: ASSLRGDPTGAQY
J: TRBJ2-1; V: TRBV7-6; D: TRBD2; CDR3: ASSTSGEYNEQF
J: TRBJ2-7; V: TRBV29-1; D: .; CDR3: SVGSYPYEQY
J: TRBJ2-3; V: TRBV11-2; D: TRBD2; CDR3: ASSGLAGGGDTQY
J: TRBJ1-3; V: TRBV19; D: .; CDR3: ASRTFPGGNTIY
J: TRBJ2-7; V: TRBV7-9; D: .; CDR3: ASSFAAGTYEQY
J: TRBJ1-4; V: TRBV12-3/TRBV12-4; D: .; CDR3: ASSFGLPNEKLF
J: TRBJ2-1; V: TRBV18; D: TRBD2; CDR3: ASSPRGLAGSYNEQF
J: TRBJ2-5; V: TRBV3-1; D: TRBD1; CDR3: ASSPRDREETQY
J: TRBJ2-7; V: TRBV27; D: TRBD2; CDR3: ASSLPRGTSPYEQY
J: TRBJ2-5; V: TRBV18; D: TRBD1; CDR3: ASSPLDRAETQY
J: TRBJ2-5; V: TRBV5-1; D: .; CDR3: ASSSGHGTETQY
J: TRBJ1-6; V: TRBV5-6; D: .; CDR3: ASSLSLSPGENSPLH
J: TRBJ1-4; V: TRBV12-3/TRBV12-4; D: .; CDR3: ASSPLGRAREKLF
J: TRBJ1-1; V: TRBV18; D: TRBD1; CDR3: ASSRQGARAF
J: TRBJ2-5; V: TRBV19; D: .; CDR3: ASSVGSEETQY
J: TRBJ1-2; V: TRBV12-3/TRBV12-4; D: .; CDR3: ASSTGYGYT
J: TRBJ2-2; V: TRBV5-1; D: TRBD1; CDR3: ASSLPTGPTGELF
J: TRBJ2-7; V: TRBV11-2; D: .; CDR3: ASSLFQGADEQY
J: TRBJ1-5; V: TRBV5-8; D: .; CDR3: ASSLIQEVAPQH
J: TRBJ1-2; V: TRBV30; D: .; CDR3: AWRLLGEMGSYT
J: TRBJ1-2; V: TRBV28; D: .; CDR3: ASHSAGGANYGYT
J: TRBJ2-1; V: TRBV5-1; D: .; CDR3: ASSYDGYNEQS
J: TRBJ2-1; V: TRBV27; D: .; CDR3: ASSLGPSIDEQF
J: TRBJ2-1; V: TRBV27; D: TRBD2; CDR3: ASSLSLAEIGSEQF
J: TRBJ2-7; V: TRBV12-3/TRBV12-4; D: .; CDR3: ASSLPGRAHEQY
J: TRBJ2-7; V: TRBV15; D: TRBD1; CDR3: ATSSRGTGDHEQY
J: TRBJ2-2; V: TRBV24-1; D: .; CDR3: ATSSIGGINTGELF
J: TRBJ2-7; V: TRBV2; D: TRBD1; CDR3: ASQDRAYEQY
J: TRBJ2-5; V: TRBV20-1; D: .; CDR3: SASRSAQETQY
J: TRBJ2-7; V: TRBV7-9; D: TRBD1; CDR3: ASSWDRGQGEQY
J: TRBJ2-5; V: TRBV10-2; D: .; CDR3: AITIGTAQETQY
J: TRBJ2-7; V: TRBV27; D: TRBD1; CDR3: ASTSGQGKYEQY
J: TRBJ1-5; V: TRBV28; D: TRBD1; CDR3: ASSPQGASQPQH
J: TRBJ1-2; V: TRBV7-9; D: .; CDR3: ASSHGDNMSGYT
J: TRBJ2-7; V: TRBV20-1; D: .; CDR3: SARLPTYEQY
J: TRBJ2-1; V: TRBV3-1; D: .; CDR3: ASSQASLLGRFSYNEQF
J: TRBJ2-5; V: TRBV4-2; D: TRBD2; CDR3: ASSSTSGRPQETQY
J: TRBJ2-5; V: TRBV20-1; D: .; CDR3: SASTGASDQETQY
J: TRBJ2-7; V: TRBV28; D: TRBD1; CDR3: ASSSKTGNVYEQY
J: TRBJ1-1; V: TRBV20-1; D: .; CDR3: SAREKGEIEAF